Included here is one T cell receptor (beta chain) sequence, with context. The antigen is unknown. This specimen includes other DNA sequences encoding the same CDR3. The sample is drawn from a study of shared clonotypes between healthy human individuals. Study results and caveats: Estimated richness was generally greater in naive than memory subsets.

The CDR3 loop spans 16 amino acids. From germline, CDR1 is MDHEN and CDR2 SYDVKM. The V end lost 3 bases, the J end lost 1 base, and 13 bases lay between the germline ends. The donor cohort consisted entirely of Caucasian adults residing in Nashville, Tennessee. Each cell subset's genomic DNA was divided evenly among several immunoSEQ plates. In the authors' workflow: ImmunoSEQ junction-only sequences lacked quality scores, so their filtering differed. Only in-frame clones appear in the TCRdb table, and some are missing; sequencing was by immunoSEQ multiplex PCR. For V, J and clone size, that table is used; D and trimming come from the DNA. The sample yields over a million clones, roughly 95% seen once.

Sequencing was carried out using naive CD4+ T cells sorted from blood. The subset here: CD45RA+ positively selected. The receptor's source is a man aged 25 to 45 in good health. The chain has TRBV28 and TRBJ2-4; TRBD1 might be the D (6 bases). The CDR3: CASSLGGGLAKNIQYF. Here the CDR3 DNA reads TGTGCCAGCAGTTTGGGTGGGGGCTTGGCCAAAAACATTCAGTACTTC. Complete variable domain (other parts from reference TRBV28 and TRBJ2-4): DVKVTQSSRYLVKRTGEKVFLECVQDMDHENMFWYRQDPGLGLRLIYFSYDVKMKEKGDIPEGYSVSREKKERFSLILESASTNQTSMYLCASSLGGGLAKNIQYFGAGTRLSVL.